The 23 T cell receptor beta chains in this list originate from one sample, sequenced in a study of preoperative IRX-2 immunotherapy in early breast cancer. As to treatment: preoperative locoregional IRX-2 cytokine immunotherapy. This table comes from immunoSEQ multiplex PCR, and its TCRdb copy is limited to in-frame clones, with some not included. The table includes 40,000 to 45,000 clones, 70% to 80% detected once. The input for sequencing was tumor tissue, taken after IRX-2 immunotherapy. The receptor set was obtained from a human donor with breast cancer.

This clone was seen a single time. This chain uses TRBV28 with TRBJ1-2, with 7 bases fitting TRBD1. From germline, CDR1 is MDHEN and CDR2 SYDVKM. This CDR3 spans 13 amino acids. V trimming: 5 bases; J trimming: 7 bases; junction bases outside the gene matches: 7. CDR3 bases: TGTGCCAGCAGTCAAGACAGGGCTAGTGGCTACACCTTC. This translates into CASSQDRASGYTF.

This sequence joins TRBV5-1 and TRBJ1-1, with 8 bases fitting TRBD1. CDR3 length: 15 residues. Looked up from germline, CDR1 is SGHRS and CDR2 is YFSETQ. V dropped 0 bases and J dropped 7; count of bases not matched to a gene: 8. The CDR3 DNA follows: TGCGCCAGCAGCTTGGTTTCAGGGGGCGAGGTTGAAGCTTTCTTT. It encodes CASSLVSGGEVEAFF.

This clone showed up just a few times. The J gene is TRBJ1-4, the V gene TRBV7-6; 9 bases align to TRBD1. The CDR3 runs to 14 residues. The V gene end was trimmed by 3 bases and the J gene end by 8 bases; junction bases not matched to a gene: 4. Looked up from germline, CDR1 is SGHVS and CDR2 is FNYEAQ. For the CDR3, the DNA is TGTGCCAGCAGCTTGGACAGGGGTGGAGAAAAACTGTTTTTT. This translates into CASSLDRGGEKLFF.

This chain uses TRBV6-8 with TRBJ2-3; D is undetermined. V lost 3 bases and J lost 6, with 13 bases in between. The length of the CDR3 is 14 residues. Germline V gene data show CDR1 as MNHGY and CDR2 as SAAAGT. This chain's CDR3 is CASSYDRVWDTQYF. DNA of the CDR3: TGTGCCAGCAGTTATGACCGCGTCTGGGATACGCAGTATTTT.

The V gene is TRBV6-8, the J gene TRBJ1-1; 8 nucleotides line up with TRBD1. Germline loops: CDR1 MNHGY, CDR2 SAAAGT. The trim removed 10 bases at V and 5 bases at J, leaving 9 bases unmatched. CDR3 length: 13 residues. The CDR3 sequence is CATTTGAKTEAFF. In nucleotides, the CDR3 is TGTGCCACCACGACAGGGGCTAAGACTGAAGCTTTCTTT.

CDR3 sequence reads: CASSKGGAPGTQYF. CDR3 in DNA: TGTGCCAGCAGTAAAGGTGGGGCCCCGGGGACCCAGTACTTC. This chain connects TRBV22-1 to TRBJ2-5; the tabulated D call, TRBD1, remains unverified against the DNA. TRBV22-1 has pseudogene status. The CDR3 is made up of 14 amino acids.

The gene calls are TRBV7-1 and TRBJ2-7; D gene unclear. TRBV7-1 is marked as an open reading frame, function uncertain. V lost 4 bases to trimming and J lost 3 bases, with 16 bases between them. The CDR3 covers 15 residues. This CDR3 reads CASSLGGQANYEQYF. CDR3 nucleotide sequence: TGTGCCAGCAGCTTGGGCGGCCAGGCGAACTACGAGCAGTACTTC.

The chain links TRBV7-7 to TRBJ2-1; 7 bases are shared with TRBD2. This CDR3 region has 17 residues. Trimming at V came to 5 bases and at J to 0 bases, leaving 10 bases not matched to a gene. CDR1 and CDR2 from the germline V gene are SSHAT and FNYEAQ (reference sequence). CDR3 bases: TGTGCCAGCAGCCCAGGGACTACCCGGCTCTCCTACAATGAGCAGTTCTTC. Amino acids: CASSPGTTRLSYNEQFF. Using reference TRBV7-7 and TRBJ2-1 for the parts outside the CDR3, the full variable domain is GAGVSQSPRYKVTKRGQDVTLRCDPISSHATLYWYQQALGQGPEFLTYFNYEAQPDKSGLPSDRFSAERPEGSISTLTIQRTEQRDSAMYRCASSPGTTRLSYNEQFFGPGTRLTVL.

The chain uses TRBV15 and TRBJ2-3; 7 nucleotides match TRBD2. Looked up from germline, CDR1 is LNHNV and CDR2 is YYDKDF (reference sequence). The CDR3 is made up of 15 amino acids. V lost 6 bases and J lost 2; bases outside the gene matches: 8. CDR3 loop: CATRFREAATDTQYF. DNA of the CDR3: TGTGCCACCAGGTTTCGGGAGGCGGCCACAGATACGCAGTATTTT.

The rearrangement joins TRBV11-3 to TRBJ2-3; 8 bases match TRBD1. V was clipped by 0 bases and J by 4 bases; unmatched bases: 15. CDR1 SGHNT and CDR2 YENEEA come from the germline V gene. CDR3 length: 19 amino acids. The CDR3 sequence is CASSLELPGTGRVADTQYF. For the CDR3, the DNA is TGTGCCAGCAGCTTAGAATTACCCGGGACAGGACGGGTTGCAGATACGCAGTATTTT.

This chain links TRBV6-8 with TRBJ1-1, with D uncertain. The CDR3 has 13 residues. V lost 0 bases, J lost 3 bases, and 5 bases lay in between. Germline lookup yields CDR1 MNHGY and CDR2 SAAAGT. The CDR3 DNA follows: TGTGCCAGCAGTTACTCATGGGACACTGAAGCTTTCTTT. This translates into CASSYSWDTEAFF.

The J gene is TRBJ2-5, the V gene TRBV19; D perhaps matches TRBD1 (5 bases). V was pared by 5 bases and J by 5 bases, with 12 bases between. CDR1 and CDR2 (germline): LNHDA, SQIVND (reference sequence). This CDR3 region has 13 residues. CDR3 in amino acids: CASSSGFAETQYF. The CDR3 region has the DNA TGTGCCAGTAGTTCAGGGTTTGCGGAGACCCAGTACTTC.

This sequence joins TRBV6-1 and TRBJ1-2; D call uncertain. The CDR3 has 16 residues. V was trimmed by 0 bases and J by 8 bases, leaving 19 bases between them. Germline CDR1 reads MNHNS; CDR2 reads SASEGT. The CDR3 protein is CASSEALRQSYRGYTF. For the CDR3, the DNA is TGTGCCAGCAGTGAAGCGCTTAGGCAGTCCTACCGGGGCTACACCTTC.

The chain employs TRBV7-5 and TRBJ2-1; TRBD2 was called by the table and not checked on the DNA. TRBV7-5 is marked as a pseudogene. This CDR3 is 15 amino acids long. The CDR3 DNA follows: TGTGCCAGCAGCACGCGGGCTAGCGGGACTGGGGAGCAGTTCTTC. Translating gives CASSTRASGTGEQFF.

This clone has just a few counts. The J gene is TRBJ2-1, the V gene TRBV29-1; D tentatively fits TRBD1 or TRBD2 (6 bases each). Germline assignment: CDR1 SQVTM and CDR2 ANQGSEA. The V and J ends lost 4 bases and 9 bases respectively, with 13 bases between them. The CDR3 is 12 residues long. The CDR3 DNA follows: TGCAGCGTTGGTGGAGGGGGTACTGAGCAGTTCTTC. Translation: CSVGGGGTEQFF.

The chain joins TRBV6-8 to TRBJ1-2; TRBD1 matches at 7 bases. Germline values: CDR1 MNHGY, CDR2 SAAAGT. Trimming at V came to 5 bases and at J to 8 bases, leaving 14 bases not matched to a gene. This CDR3 comprises 15 residues. The CDR3 reads CASSEFTGEGRGYTF. As DNA, the CDR3 is TGTGCCAGCAGTGAGTTTACAGGGGAAGGACGCGGCTACACCTTC.

This rearrangement joins TRBV6-8 to TRBJ2-1, with TRBD2 identical over 15 bases. CDR1 and CDR2 (germline): MNHGY, SAAAGT. Germline trimming cut 4 bases from V and 12 bases from J; bases unmatched to any gene: 7. This CDR3 has 15 amino acids. CDR3 in DNA: TGTGCCAGCAGTTCCACCGGACTAGCGGGAGGGGGGCAGTTCTTC. This sequence encodes CASSSTGLAGGGQFF.

This sequence joins TRBV16 and TRBJ2-7; perhaps D is TRBD1 or TRBD2 (6 bases each). This CDR3 is 15 amino acids long. Germline CDR1 reads KGHSY; CDR2 reads FQNENV. Trimming took 4 bases from V and 3 from J, leaving 16 bases between them. The CDR3 region has the DNA TGTGCCAGCAGCCCCCTAAGAGGGGGGCGCTACGAGCAGTACTTC. Translation: CASSPLRGGRYEQYF.

The chain has TRBV5-1 and TRBJ1-1; 7 positions agree with TRBD1. V was pared by 4 bases and J by 0 bases, with 9 bases of the junction left unmatched. Germline V lookup: CDR1 SGHRS, CDR2 YFSETQ. This CDR3 has 16 amino acids. Here the CDR3 reads CASSLSTGALNTEAFF. The CDR3 bases are TGCGCCAGCAGCCTAAGTACAGGGGCACTGAACACTGAAGCTTTCTTT.

The chain carries TRBV6-1 and TRBJ2-3; 7 nucleotides match TRBD2. Germline trimming cut 0 bases from V and 3 bases from J; bases unmatched to any gene: 6. CDR1 and CDR2 from the germline V gene are MNHNS and SASEGT. CDR3 length: 16 amino acids. In DNA, the CDR3 is TGTGCCAGCAGTGAAGCATGGGGCGGGGGTACAGATACGCAGTATTTT. The encoded protein is CASSEAWGGGTDTQYF.

The chain has TRBV18 and TRBJ1-1; TRBD1 matches at 8 bases. The CDR3 length is 14 residues. Trimming cost V 2 bases and J 10 bases; bases outside gene matches: 9. The germline CDR1 and CDR2 sequences are KGHSH and LQKENI. CDR3 DNA sequence: TGTGCCAGCTCACCAGGCAGGGGGCCTTATCCAGCTTTCTTT. As protein: CASSPGRGPYPAFF.

CDR3 residues: CASSPMVDTGELFF. CDR3 DNA sequence: TGTGCCAGCAGCCCCATGGTTGACACCGGGGAGCTGTTTTTT. This chain joins TRBV11-1 and TRBJ2-2, with D uncertain. Trimming stripped 5 bases from V and 3 bases from J, with 10 bases between. The CDR3 is 14 amino acids. Germline CDR1 and CDR2: SGHAT and FQDESV (reference sequence).

The chain is built from TRBV5-1 and TRBJ2-7, with TRBD1 matching over 8 bases. CDR1 SGHRS and CDR2 YFSETQ come from the germline V gene. The CDR3 consists of 15 residues. Trimming cost V 4 bases and J 4 bases; bases outside gene matches: 10. The CDR3 coding sequence is TGCGCCAGCAGCCTAACACCGGGACAGGAGTACGAGCAGTACTTC. Its protein product is CASSLTPGQEYEQYF.